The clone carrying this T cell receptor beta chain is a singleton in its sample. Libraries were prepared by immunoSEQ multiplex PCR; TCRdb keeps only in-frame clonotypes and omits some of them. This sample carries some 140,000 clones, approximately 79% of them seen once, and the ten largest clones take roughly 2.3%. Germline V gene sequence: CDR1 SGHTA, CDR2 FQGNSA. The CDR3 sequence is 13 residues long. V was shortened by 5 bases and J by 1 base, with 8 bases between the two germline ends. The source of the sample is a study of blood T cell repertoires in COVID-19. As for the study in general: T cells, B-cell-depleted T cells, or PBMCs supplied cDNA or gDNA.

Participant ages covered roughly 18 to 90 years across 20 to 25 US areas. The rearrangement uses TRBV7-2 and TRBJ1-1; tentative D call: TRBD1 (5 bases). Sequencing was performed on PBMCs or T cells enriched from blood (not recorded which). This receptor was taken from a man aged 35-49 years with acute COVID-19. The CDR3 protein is CASSRGQNTEAFF. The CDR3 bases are TGTGCCAGCAGCAGGGGCCAGAACACTGAAGCTTTCTTT.